These 21 T cell receptor beta chains were all obtained from the same sample, sequenced in a study of T cell responses to AZD1222 COVID-19 vaccine. This table comes from immunoSEQ multiplex PCR, and its TCRdb copy is limited to in-frame clones, with some not included. The sample holds about 100,000 clones, approximately 87% seen once. The source material was peripheral blood, sampled on day 0 of AZD1222 vaccination. Source of these receptors: an adult in good health.

This clone was recorded only once. V gene TRBV11-2 combines with J gene TRBJ2-1; D is perhaps TRBD2 (6 bases). The CDR3 is 12 residues long. The V gene's germline CDR1 is SGHAT and CDR2 FQNNGV. The germline V and J ends were trimmed by 1 base and 9 bases, with 7 bases remaining between them. CDR3: CASSLGRGEQFF. CDR3 sequence (DNA): TGTGCCAGCAGCTTAGGGCGGGGTGAGCAGTTCTTC.

The chain couples TRBV5-1 to TRBJ1-4; the match to TRBD1 covers 9 bases. Trimming at V came to 0 bases and at J to 9 bases, leaving 3 bases not matched to a gene. From germline, CDR1 is SGHRS and CDR2 YFSETQ. CDR3 length: 14 residues. CDR3 region: CASSLGQGVKKLFF. CDR3 nucleotide sequence: TGCGCCAGCAGCTTGGGACAGGGGGTAAAAAAACTGTTTTTT. Full variable domain (missing parts from reference TRBV5-1 and TRBJ1-4): KAGVTQTPRYLIKTRGQQVTLSCSPISGHRSVSWYQQTPGQGLQFLFEYFSETQRNKGNFPGRFSGRQFSNSRSEMNVSTLELGDSALYLCASSLGQGVKKLFFGSGTQLSVL.

The chain links TRBV10-3 to TRBJ1-1; D gene uncertain. V dropped 4 bases and J dropped 1 base, with 7 bases sitting between them. This CDR3 is 13 amino acids long. Germline assignment: CDR1 ENHRY and CDR2 SYGVKD. This chain's CDR3 is CAISGLENTEAFF. The CDR3 DNA reads TGTGCCATCAGTGGTCTAGAGAACACTGAAGCTTTCTTT.

CDR3 sequence: CATYGAGYTDTQYF. The CDR3 DNA reads TGTGCCACCTACGGGGCGGGCTACACAGATACGCAGTATTTT. The chain links TRBV6-5 to TRBJ2-3, with D perhaps assigned TRBD1 or TRBD2 (5 bases each). V lost 10 bases and J lost 2, with 16 bases in between. CDR3 length: 14 amino acids. Germline assignment: CDR1 MNHEY and CDR2 SVGAGI.

This clone was observed a few times. The chain carries TRBV5-1 and TRBJ1-2, with D possibly being TRBD1 (5 bases). V gave up 2 bases and J gave up 6 bases, with 8 bases separating them. CDR3 length equals 12 residues. CDR1 is SGHRS, CDR2 YFSETQ, per germline. The CDR3 loop reads CASSLEGHGYTF. The CDR3 coding sequence is TGCGCCAGCAGCTTAGAGGGGCATGGCTACACCTTC.

This chain connects TRBV4-2 to TRBJ1-6; no clear D. Per the germline V gene, CDR1 is LGHNA and CDR2 is YNFKEQ. This CDR3 is 14 amino acids long. V lost 3 bases to trimming and J lost 8 bases, with 11 bases between them. CDR3 in amino acids: CASSQGGKDSPLHF. DNA of the CDR3: TGTGCCAGCAGCCAGGGCGGAAAGGATTCACCCCTCCACTTT.

There are a few counts of this clone. V usage is TRBV7-9 and J usage is TRBJ2-6; D uncertain. CDR3 length: 16 residues. V gave up 7 bases and J gave up 2 bases, with 15 bases separating them. Germline assignment: CDR1 SEHNR and CDR2 FQNEAQ (reference sequence). The chain's CDR3 is CASKAGFLAGANVLTF. The CDR3 DNA reads TGTGCCAGCAAGGCAGGCTTTCTCGCTGGGGCCAACGTCCTGACTTTC.

The chain couples TRBV5-5 to TRBJ2-2; TRBD1 might be the D (5 bases). The CDR3 totals 14 residues. The germline CDR1 and CDR2 sequences are SGHKS and YYEKEE (reference sequence). V gave up 1 base and J gave up 4 bases, with 8 bases separating them. CDR3 region: CASSLTGGTGELFF. The DNA of the CDR3 is TGTGCCAGCAGCTTGACAGGTGGCACCGGGGAGCTGTTTTTT.

The chain couples TRBV25-1 to TRBJ1-3; the D is unclear. The V gene lost 1 base and the J gene lost 4 bases, with 8 bases spanning the gap. The CDR3 has 14 residues. CDR1 and CDR2 from the germline V gene are MGHDK and SYGVNS. CDR3: CASSEFSTGNTIYF. Here the CDR3 DNA reads TGTGCCAGCAGTGAATTTAGCACGGGAAACACCATATATTTT.

The genes are TRBV5-8 and TRBJ2-7; 8 positions agree with TRBD2. CDR3 length equals 15 residues. CDR1 and CDR2 from the germline V gene are SGHTS and YDEGEE. V gave up 4 bases and J gave up 7 bases; unmatched junction bases: 13. CDR3 nucleotide sequence: TGTGCCAGCAGCCCTGGGACATCCGGCGGGGGGGAGCAGTACTTC. Translating gives CASSPGTSGGGEQYF.

V and J are TRBV6-2 or TRBV6-3 and TRBJ2-7; D may match TRBD1 or TRBD2 (5 bases each). The CDR3 runs 14 residues. Germline CDR1 and CDR2: MNHEY and SVGEGT. V lost 3 bases, J lost 1 base, and 10 bases lay in between. CDR3: CASSYMRGSYEQYF. The CDR3 nucleotides read TGTGCCAGCAGTTATATGAGGGGATCCTACGAGCAGTACTTC.

The genes are TRBV6-6 and TRBJ1-5; D not certain. CDR1 and CDR2 (germline): MNHNY, SVGAGI (reference sequence). Trimming took off 9 bases at V and 0 bases at J, with 12 bases between the two ends. The CDR3 is made up of 14 amino acids. CDR3 nucleotide sequence: TGTGCCAGTCAACTATCGGGTAGCAATCAGCCCCAGCATTTT. Its translation is CASQLSGSNQPQHF.

The chain has TRBV20-1 and TRBJ1-2, with D hard to call. The CDR3 sequence is 11 residues long. The V and J ends lost 6 bases and 4 bases respectively, with 9 bases between them. Germline V CDR1 and CDR2: DFQATT, SNEGSKA (reference sequence). The CDR3 region is CSAKRSYGYTF. As DNA, the CDR3 is TGCAGTGCAAAGCGAAGCTATGGCTACACCTTC.

This clone was seen a single time. This chain uses TRBV7-2 with TRBJ2-6; 9 bases match TRBD1. Germline V gives CDR1 SGHTA, CDR2 FQGNSA. V shed 6 bases, J shed 1 base, and the junction held 7 bases outside the gene matches. CDR3 length: 17 amino acids. CDR3 region: CASRRDRARSGANVLTF. The CDR3 DNA is TGTGCCAGCAGACGGGACAGGGCCAGATCTGGGGCCAACGTCCTGACTTTC.

The rearrangement joins TRBV4-1 to TRBJ2-3; D is tentatively TRBD1 or TRBD2 (6 bases each). Per the germline V gene, CDR1 is MGHRA and CDR2 is YSYEKL. The CDR3 totals 20 residues. V was clipped by 0 bases and J by 2 bases, with 24 bases between them. CDR3 sequence (DNA): TGCGCCAGCAGCCAAGATAGAAAAAGTGTGGGGGGCCCAACCACAGATACGCAGTATTTT. This translates into CASSQDRKSVGGPTTDTQYF.

The genes are TRBV2 and TRBJ1-1, with TRBD1 as a possible D gene (5 bases). This CDR3 region has 14 residues. Germline CDR1 and CDR2: SNHLY and FYNNEI. V shed 11 bases and J shed 3 bases, with 19 bases lying between them. CDR3 protein: CAGQGDYQDTEAFF. The CDR3 DNA is TGTGCCGGACAAGGGGACTACCAAGACACTGAAGCTTTCTTT.

The chain links TRBV4-1 to TRBJ1-6; weak D call: TRBD1 (6 bases). V was trimmed by 0 bases and J by 10 bases, leaving 13 bases between them. The CDR3 covers 15 residues. CDR1 is MGHRA and CDR2 is YSYEKL in the germline V gene. The CDR3 DNA sequence: TGCGCCAGCAGCCAAGATGTCCAGGGGATCTCACCCCTCCACTTT. Translation: CASSQDVQGISPLHF.

V gene TRBV7-2 combines with J gene TRBJ2-6; no clear D gene. V was shortened by 7 bases and J by 2 bases, with 12 bases between the two germline ends. The CDR3 has 15 residues. CDR1 and CDR2 from the germline V gene are SGHTA and FQGNSA. The CDR3 region is CASNNRAPGANVLTF. As DNA, the CDR3 is TGTGCCAGCAACAACCGGGCTCCTGGGGCCAACGTCCTGACTTTC.

DNA of the CDR3: TGTGCCAGCAGCCAAGATCGGGTAGCGGGGTCGTACTACAATGAGCAGTTCTTC. As protein: CASSQDRVAGSYYNEQFF. This chain links TRBV4-2 with TRBJ2-1; the match to TRBD2 covers 8 bases. The CDR3 length is 18 residues. CDR1 LGHNA and CDR2 YNFKEQ come from the germline V gene. V was clipped by 0 bases and J by 3 bases; unmatched bases: 10.

This clone was found a few times. V usage is TRBV11-2 and J usage is TRBJ1-5; D is perhaps TRBD1 (5 bases). V dropped 4 bases and J dropped 4 bases, with 11 bases sitting between them. The CDR3 has 14 residues. Germline CDR1 SGHAT, CDR2 FQNNGV. DNA of the CDR3: TGTGCCAGCAGCTCCGATCACAGGAATCAGCCCCAGCATTTT. Translating gives CASSSDHRNQPQHF.

This clone occurred a few times. The rearrangement links TRBV4-1 to TRBJ1-3; no clear D. This CDR3 is 14 amino acids long. V was pared by 1 base and J by 5 bases, with 9 bases between. CDR1 is MGHRA and CDR2 is YSYEKL in the germline V gene. The CDR3 nucleotides read TGCGCCAGCAGCCAAGGTGAGGGAAGAAACACCATATATTTT. Protein sequence: CASSQGEGRNTIYF.